This T cell receptor beta chain was recovered during a study of T cells in Graves' hyperthyroidism and ophthalmopathy. Broader study findings: In the blood, most expanded thyroid clonotypes above 0.001 appeared as well.

TCR beta CDR3 regions were amplified from RNA transcripts. First-round RT-PCR targeting the TCR CDR3 was performed with the HTBI primer set. MiXCR was run by TCRdb on the multiplex PCR reads, yielding one entry per CDR3 protein. The repertoire holds more than 500,000 distinct CDR3 sequences, approximately 16% seen once, with roughly 29% in the top ten. The CDR3 contains 15 residues. V shed 6 bases and J shed 2 bases, with 17 bases lying between them. Orbital computed tomography, thyroid ultrasound, serum thyroxine and TRAb, and clinical symptoms together informed the diagnoses. The PBMCs studied were ones that came from 8 to 10 ml fresh peripheral blood. Regarding this clonotype: Its antigen is currently unknown. A much larger clone lies one base from this, so it may be a read error.

What was sequenced was blood. The chain carries TRBV12-3 or TRBV12-4 and TRBJ2-7, with D perhaps matching TRBD1 or TRBD2 (5 bases each). This receptor was identified in a woman aged 25 to 45 with Graves' ophthalmopathy. In nucleotides, the CDR3 is TGTGCCAGCAGCAAAAGTGGGGGAGTTGCCTACGAGCAGTACTTC. Encoded protein: CASSKSGGVAYEQYF.